This T cell receptor (beta chain) was sequenced for a study of shared clonotypes between healthy human individuals. Concerning this clone itself: Its cognate antigen is unknown.

Naive CD8 cells, CD45RO-negative and positively selected for CCR7, excluded terminally differentiated effector memory CD45RA+ cells. The CDR3 is 14 amino acids. Germline lookup yields CDR1 MNHEY and CDR2 SMNVEV (reference sequence). The V gene lost 11 bases and the J gene lost 1 base, with 15 bases spanning the gap. The authors loaded approximately 220 ng DNA, 28,000 or so T cell genomes, into sorted-subset replicate PCRs. TCRdb's copy holds only in-frame clones and misses some; the assay was immunoSEQ multiplex PCR. The table records around 700,000 clones, just over 90% of them present only once. Study conclusions and caveats: Naive subsets tended to show greater estimated richness than memory subsets. Exclusively blood specimens were collected; tissue repertoires likely differ.

The origin of this receptor is a man younger than 40 in good health. The V call is TRBV27, the J call TRBJ1-5; unclear D gene. Sequencing was carried out using naive CD8+ T cells sorted from blood. The CDR3 sequence: CAAGEGSSNQPQHF. The CDR3, as DNA: TGTGCCGCCGGGGAGGGCTCGAGCAATCAGCCCCAGCATTTT.